This T cell receptor beta chain emerged from a study of T cells after yellow fever vaccination. Findings and limits, study-wide: Once the booster was given, most primary-vaccination clones reappeared, at around 95% for CD4 and approximately 88% for CD8. Highly abundant clonotypes carried over from the bulk population could end up in FACS-sorted repertoires as contaminants.

TCRdb independently ran MiXCR on the 5' RACE reads; one entry per CDR3 protein. This sample carries more than 450,000 distinct CDR3 sequences, 21% of them seen once, and the ten largest clones take 16%. This clonotype was seen only a few times. No antigen is known for it. The CDR3 is 14 residues long. V was pared by 5 bases and J by 0 bases, with 8 bases between. Looked up from germline, CDR1 is SNHLY and CDR2 is FYNNEI. The material sequenced was PBMCs, taken approximately 22 days after the first yellow fever vaccination. The receptor comes from a man younger than 35 who received the YFV17D yellow fever vaccine. The chain uses TRBV2 and TRBJ1-3; no clear D. CDR3 in DNA: TGTGCCAGCAGTAATACCTTCTCTGGAAACACCATATATTTT. This gives the protein CASSNTFSGNTIYF.